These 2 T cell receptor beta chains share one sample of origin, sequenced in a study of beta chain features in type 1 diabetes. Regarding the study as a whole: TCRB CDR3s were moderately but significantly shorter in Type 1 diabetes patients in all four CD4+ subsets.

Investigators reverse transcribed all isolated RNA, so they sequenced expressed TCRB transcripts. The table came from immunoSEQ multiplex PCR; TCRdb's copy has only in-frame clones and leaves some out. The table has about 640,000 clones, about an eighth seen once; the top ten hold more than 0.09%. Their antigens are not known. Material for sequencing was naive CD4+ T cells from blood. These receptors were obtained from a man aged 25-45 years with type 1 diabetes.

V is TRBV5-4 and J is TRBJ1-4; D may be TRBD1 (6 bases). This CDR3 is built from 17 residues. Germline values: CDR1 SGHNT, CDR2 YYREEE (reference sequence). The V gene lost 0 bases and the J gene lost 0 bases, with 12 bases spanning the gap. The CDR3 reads CASSLDGGPATNEKLFF. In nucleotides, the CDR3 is TGTGCCAGCAGCTTGGACGGGGGGCCCGCAACTAATGAAAAACTGTTTTTT.

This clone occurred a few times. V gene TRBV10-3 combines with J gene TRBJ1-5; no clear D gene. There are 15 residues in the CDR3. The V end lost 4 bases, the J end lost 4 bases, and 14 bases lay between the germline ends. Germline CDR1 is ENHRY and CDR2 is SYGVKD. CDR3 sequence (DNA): TGTGCCATCAGTGGTACGGGAGGGCCTAATCAGCCCCAGCATTTT. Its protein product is CAISGTGGPNQPQHF.